These 11 T cell receptor beta chains share one sample of origin, sequenced in a study of T cells in Graves' hyperthyroidism and ophthalmopathy. RNA transcripts were the template for amplifying TCR beta CDR3 regions. HTBI primers were employed in a first-round RT-PCR of the TCR CDR3. In TCRdb, the multiplex PCR reads were re-called with MiXCR into one record per CDR3 protein. The sample lists a few hundred thousand distinct CDR3 sequences, about 45% seen once, with more than 7.5% in the top ten. What was sequenced was peripheral blood or thyroid tissue (not recorded which). These receptors originate from a young woman with Graves' hyperthyroidism.

This sequence joins TRBV29-1 and TRBJ2-5, with 9 nucleotides matching TRBD2. The length of the CDR3 is 14 residues. Germline loops: CDR1 SQVTM, CDR2 ANQGSEA. The junction had 6 bases not matched to a gene; V was cut back by 3 bases and J by 4 bases. CDR3 nucleotide sequence: TGCAGCGTTGACCACCCGGGACTAGCAGAGACCCAGTACTTC. Protein sequence: CSVDHPGLAETQYF.

Points on this clonotype: This may arise from a read error, as a much more abundant clone is one base away. The DNA of the CDR3 is TGTGCCAGCAGCCCGGCGTGGGAGACCGGGGAGCTGTTTTTT. It encodes CASSPAWETGELFF. The gene calls are TRBV11-1 and TRBJ2-2; the D gene is possibly TRBD2 (5 bases). V was clipped by 5 bases and J by 5 bases, with 12 bases between them. The CDR3 spans 14 residues. Germline assignment: CDR1 SGHAT and CDR2 FQDESV (reference sequence).

This clonotype was seen many times. This chain links TRBV5-6 with TRBJ2-2; 7 nucleotides match TRBD2. The junction had 12 bases not matched to a gene; V was cut back by 5 bases and J by 5 bases. Per the germline V gene, CDR1 is SGHDT and CDR2 is YYEEEE. The CDR3 sequence is 16 residues long. The CDR3 protein is CASSPTSGGRTGELFF. The CDR3 DNA sequence: TGTGCCAGCAGTCCAACCTCGGGGGGAAGAACCGGGGAGCTGTTTTTT. Looking up the rest from reference TRBV5-6 and TRBJ2-2 gives the full variable domain: DAGVTQSPTHLIKTRGQQVTLRCSPKSGHDTVSWYQQALGQGPQFIFQYYEEEERQRGNFPDRFSGHQFPNYSSELNVNALLLGDSALYLCASSPTSGGRTGELFFGEGSRLTVL.

V and J are TRBV2 and TRBJ1-5; D is uncertain. CDR1 and CDR2 (germline): SNHLY, FYNNEI. Trimming shortened V by 0 bases and J by 6 bases, and 15 bases separated the two germline ends. The CDR3 consists of 16 residues. The CDR3 region is CASSEALPGKGQPQHF. In DNA form, the CDR3 reads TGTGCCAGCAGTGAAGCGCTTCCTGGGAAGGGTCAGCCCCAGCATTTT. The whole variable domain, filled in from reference TRBV2 and TRBJ1-5, reads EPEVTQTPSHQVTQMGQEVILRCVPISNHLYFYWYRQILGQKVEFLVSFYNNEISEKSEIFDDQFSVERPDGSNFTLKIRSTKLEDSAMYFCASSEALPGKGQPQHFGDGTRLSIL.

Points on this clonotype: Germline and junction disagree at one end, which may indicate a read error. The chain has TRBV28 and TRBJ2-5; D not certain. CDR1 MDHEN and CDR2 SYDVKM come from the germline V gene. The CDR3 loop spans 12 amino acids. CDR3 residues: CAGSETPRTQYF. The DNA for the CDR3 is TGTGCCGGCAGTGAAACACCCAGGACCCAGTACTTC.

This clonotype was found many times. The gene calls are TRBV7-2 and TRBJ1-4; D is unclear. V was cut by 1 base and J by 5 bases, with 11 bases left in between. Germline assignment: CDR1 SGHTA and CDR2 FQGNSA. The CDR3 extends over 15 amino acids. The CDR3 coding sequence is TGTGCCAGCAGCTTAGTTTCGGCACAGAATGAAAAACTGTTTTTT. It yields the protein CASSLVSAQNEKLFF.

This chain connects TRBV7-2 to TRBJ2-3; D unresolved. The V gene's germline CDR1 is SGHTA and CDR2 FQGNSA. This CDR3 is 12 amino acids long. V shed 5 bases and J shed 8 bases, with 11 bases lying between them. The CDR3 nucleotides are TGTGCCAGCAGCCGAGGCGTACCTACGCAGTATTTT. Its translation: CASSRGVPTQYF.

This clonotype was counted at least ten times. V and J are TRBV7-9 and TRBJ2-5; 7 bases align to TRBD1. The CDR3 has 16 amino acids. The germline CDR1 and CDR2 sequences are SEHNR and FQNEAQ (reference sequence). V lost 3 bases to trimming and J lost 2 bases; unmatched junction nucleotides: 9. The CDR3 DNA is TGTGCCAGCAGCTTCCAGGTCCGGGACAGACAAGAGACCCAGTACTTC. This encodes CASSFQVRDRQETQYF.

The chain is built from TRBV29-1 and TRBJ2-3; TRBD2 might be the D (5 bases). The germline CDR1 and CDR2 sequences are SQVTM and ANQGSEA. The germline V and J ends were trimmed by 8 bases and 8 bases, with 23 bases remaining between them. The CDR3 covers 14 residues. Written as DNA, the CDR3 is TGCAGCATTCGTCCAGGACTTAGGGCCGGTACGCAGTATTTT. Amino acid sequence: CSIRPGLRAGTQYF.

This clonotype was counted a few times. The rearrangement uses TRBV27 and TRBJ2-7, with D tentatively TRBD1 (6 bases). This CDR3 is built from 12 residues. Germline loops: CDR1 MNHEY, CDR2 SMNVEV (reference sequence). The V end lost 5 bases, the J end lost 11 bases, and 16 bases lay between the germline ends. The DNA of the CDR3 is TGTGCCAGCAGTGAAGGAAGTGCAGGGGAGTACTTC. Residues: CASSEGSAGEYF.

The rearrangement joins TRBV7-9 to TRBJ2-6; unclear D gene. The CDR3 length is 18 residues. The germline V and J ends were trimmed by 2 bases and 2 bases, with 16 bases remaining between them. CDR1 and CDR2 from the germline V gene are SEHNR and FQNEAQ (reference sequence). The CDR3: CASSLLVTPTTGANVLTF. CDR3 nucleotides: TGTGCCAGCAGCTTATTGGTGACCCCAACGACTGGGGCCAACGTCCTGACTTTC.